The present T cell receptor beta chain was sequenced within a study of T cell repertoires in cytomegalovirus infection. Germline values: CDR1 ENHRY, CDR2 SYGVKD. The junction had 12 bases not matched to a gene; V was cut back by 5 bases and J by 1 base. The CDR3 spans 17 residues. In TCRdb, the reads were re-called with MiXCR into one record per CDR3 protein. The sample has fewer than 700,000 distinct CDR3 sequences; more than 20% are singletons. The V and J genes are TRBV10-3 and TRBJ2-7; TRBD1 matches at 9 bases. The clonotype originates from a human donor in good health (CMV status not recorded). Some clones in this sample may be carry-over from other donors' samples. Sequencing input: CD8+ T cells from PBMCs. CDR3 residues: CAISFTGGASLSYEQYF. The CDR3 DNA follows: TGTGCCATCAGTTTTACAGGGGGCGCTTCTTTGTCCTACGAGCAGTACTTC.